This is a list of T cell receptor beta chains from one sample in a study of Graves' ophthalmopathy and Graves' hyperthyroidism. TCRdb redid the calling of the multiplex PCR reads with MiXCR, one entry per CDR3 protein. This sample has 350,000 to 400,000 distinct CDR3 sequences, with 15% found just once. Sequencing used peripheral blood. These receptors all stem from a woman aged 18-35 years with stable Graves' hyperthyroidism. CDR3s include the opening cysteine and the closing phenylalanine or tryptophan. The order of the fields is D gene, J gene, V gene, CDR3 protein. The D gene is left open where the match is weak.

d_gene: -; j_gene: TRBJ1-3; v_gene: TRBV12-3/TRBV12-4; CDR3aa: CASSSTGSAGNTIYF
d_gene: TRBD1; j_gene: TRBJ1-6; v_gene: TRBV6-2/TRBV6-3; CDR3aa: CASSRQGDSSPLHF
d_gene: TRBD1; j_gene: TRBJ2-7; v_gene: TRBV24-1; CDR3aa: CATSDRQGAGYEQYF
d_gene: -; j_gene: TRBJ2-7; v_gene: TRBV12-3/TRBV12-4; CDR3aa: CASSRDYEQYF
d_gene: -; j_gene: TRBJ1-5; v_gene: TRBV27; CDR3aa: CASRPGGGYNQPQHF
d_gene: -; j_gene: TRBJ1-1; v_gene: TRBV14; CDR3aa: CASSQPGRDGTEAFF
d_gene: -; j_gene: TRBJ2-7; v_gene: TRBV7-2; CDR3aa: CASSYPPLLSYEQYF
d_gene: -; j_gene: TRBJ2-5; v_gene: TRBV6-1; CDR3aa: CASRDSPQETQYF
d_gene: TRBD1; j_gene: TRBJ1-2; v_gene: TRBV10-3; CDR3aa: CAISERGRANYGYTF
d_gene: -; j_gene: TRBJ1-1; v_gene: TRBV10-3; CDR3aa: CAIRGVGMTEAFF
d_gene: -; j_gene: TRBJ2-2; v_gene: TRBV7-2; CDR3aa: CASSLAVGELFF